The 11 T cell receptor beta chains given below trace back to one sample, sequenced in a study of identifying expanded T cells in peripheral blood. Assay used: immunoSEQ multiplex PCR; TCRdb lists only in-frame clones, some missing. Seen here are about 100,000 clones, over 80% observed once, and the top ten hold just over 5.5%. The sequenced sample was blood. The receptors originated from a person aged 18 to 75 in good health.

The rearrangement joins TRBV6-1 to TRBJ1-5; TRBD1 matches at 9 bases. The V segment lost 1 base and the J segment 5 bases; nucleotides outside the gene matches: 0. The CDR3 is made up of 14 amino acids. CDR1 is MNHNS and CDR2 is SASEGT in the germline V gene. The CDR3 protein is CASSEGQGDQPQHF. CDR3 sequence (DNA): TGTGCCAGCAGTGAAGGACAGGGGGATCAGCCCCAGCATTTT.

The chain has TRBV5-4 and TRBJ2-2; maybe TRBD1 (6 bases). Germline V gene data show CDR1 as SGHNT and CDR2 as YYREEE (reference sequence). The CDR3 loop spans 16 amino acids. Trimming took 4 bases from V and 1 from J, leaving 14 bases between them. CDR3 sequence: CASSRGAGVNTGELFF. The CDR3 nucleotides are TGTGCCAGCAGCCGAGGGGCAGGGGTGAACACCGGGGAGCTGTTTTTT.

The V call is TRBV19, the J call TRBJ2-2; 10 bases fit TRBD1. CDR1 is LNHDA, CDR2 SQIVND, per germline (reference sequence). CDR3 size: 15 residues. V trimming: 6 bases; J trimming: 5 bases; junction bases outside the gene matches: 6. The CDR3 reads CASSKDRGRTGELFF. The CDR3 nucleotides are TGTGCCAGTAGCAAAGACAGGGGGCGAACCGGGGAGCTGTTTTTT.

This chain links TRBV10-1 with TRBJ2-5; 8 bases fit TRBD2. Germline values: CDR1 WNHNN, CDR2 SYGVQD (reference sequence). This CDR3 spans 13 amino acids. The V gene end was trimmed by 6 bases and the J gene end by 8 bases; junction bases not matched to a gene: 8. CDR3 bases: TGCGCCAGCAGCGTAACGGGAGGGGATACCCAGTACTTC. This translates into CASSVTGGDTQYF.

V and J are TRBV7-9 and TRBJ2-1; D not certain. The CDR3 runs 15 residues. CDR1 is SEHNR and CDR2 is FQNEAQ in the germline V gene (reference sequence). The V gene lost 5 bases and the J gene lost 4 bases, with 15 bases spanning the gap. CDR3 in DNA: TGTGCCAGCAGCCTTAGCAGCCGCGCGTACAATGAGCAGTTCTTC. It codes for CASSLSSRAYNEQFF.

CDR3 DNA: TGTGCCAGCAATCAGGCCTTACGGTCACCCCTCCACTTT. The encoded protein is CASNQALRSPLHF. This chain connects TRBV28 to TRBJ1-6, with D unclear. Trimming stripped 7 bases from V and 10 bases from J, with 14 bases between. CDR1 and CDR2 from the germline V gene are MDHEN and SYDVKM. CDR3 length: 13 amino acids.

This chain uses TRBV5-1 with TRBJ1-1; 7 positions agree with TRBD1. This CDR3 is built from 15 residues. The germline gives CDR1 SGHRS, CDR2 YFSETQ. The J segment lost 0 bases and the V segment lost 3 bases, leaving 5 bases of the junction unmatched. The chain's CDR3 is CASSWEGQLNTEAFF. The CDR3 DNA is TGCGCCAGCAGCTGGGAGGGACAGCTGAACACTGAAGCTTTCTTT.

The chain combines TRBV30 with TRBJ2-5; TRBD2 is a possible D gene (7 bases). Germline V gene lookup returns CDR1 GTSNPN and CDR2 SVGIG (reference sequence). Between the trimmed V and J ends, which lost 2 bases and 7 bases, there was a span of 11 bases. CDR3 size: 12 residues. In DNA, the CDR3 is TGTGCCTGGAGTCCAGGGGAGGGGACCCAGTACTTC. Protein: CAWSPGEGTQYF.

The CDR3 DNA reads TGTGCCAGCAGTCCCCGCCCGATTGACAGGGGTGGTTATAGCAATCAGCCCCAGCATTTT. Translated, it gives CASSPRPIDRGGYSNQPQHF. The gene calls are TRBV27 and TRBJ1-5, with 8 nucleotides matching TRBD1. This CDR3 has 20 residues. With 5 bases clipped from V and 0 bases from J, the junction kept 18 bases outside the gene matches. CDR1 MNHEY and CDR2 SMNVEV come from the germline V gene (reference sequence).

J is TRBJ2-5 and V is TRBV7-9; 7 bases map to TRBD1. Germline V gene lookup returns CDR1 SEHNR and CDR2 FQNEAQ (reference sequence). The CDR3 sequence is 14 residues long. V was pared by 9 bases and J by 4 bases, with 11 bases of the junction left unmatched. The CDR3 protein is CARATDRVPETQYF. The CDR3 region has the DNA TGTGCCAGGGCGACTGACAGGGTGCCAGAGACCCAGTACTTC.

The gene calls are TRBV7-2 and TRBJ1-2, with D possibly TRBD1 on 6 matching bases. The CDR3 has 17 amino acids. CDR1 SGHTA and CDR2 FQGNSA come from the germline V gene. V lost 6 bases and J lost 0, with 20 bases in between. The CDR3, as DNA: TGTGCCAGCAGTCCCGAGGGGGACTCGCGCGCTAACTATGGCTACACCTTC. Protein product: CASSPEGDSRANYGYTF.